These 13 T cell receptor beta chains were all obtained from the same sample, sequenced in a study of blood T cells in healthy people across ages (dated by TCRdb to the mid-2010s). The library came from 5' RACE. Sequenced on an Illumina HiSeq 2500. A second PCR of about 7 to 12 cycles was run with a J-beta primer mix and a sample-barcoded 5' primer. TCRdb applied fastp at Q25 and MiXCR to the public reads, then kept only in-frame beta chains. Rows merge per CDR3 protein into single entries with the most common DNA and genes. A total of about 810,000 distinct CDR3 sequences appear in this sample, 35% to 40% of them only once. 10% to 15% of the sample lies in the top ten. The source material was blood. All receptors come from a man between 18 and 29 years old in good health.

This clonotype was counted a few times. V and J are TRBV3-1 and TRBJ2-2, with D unclear. The CDR3 is made up of 13 amino acids. Trimming pared 6 bases from V and 3 bases from J, leaving 8 bases between. CDR1 is LGHDT, CDR2 YNNKEL, per germline (reference sequence). CDR3 in DNA: TGTGCCAGCAGTCGAACCTACACCGGGGAGCTGTTTTTT. Translated: CASSRTYTGELFF.

J is TRBJ2-1 and V is TRBV6-5, with D perhaps given as TRBD1 or TRBD2 (5 bases each). The DNA matches TRBJ2-7 better at its end, which makes the J call doubtful. The length of the CDR3 is 13 residues. Germline V CDR1 and CDR2: MNHEY, SVGAGI. The CDR3 sequence is CASSTGGRNEQYF. For the CDR3, the DNA is TGTGCCAGCAGCACAGGCGGGCGGAATGAGCAGTACTTC.

The chain is built from TRBV30 and TRBJ1-5; D gene uncertain. Germline lookup yields CDR1 GTSNPN and CDR2 SVGIG (reference sequence). V lost 0 bases to trimming and J lost 0 bases, with 3 bases between them. The CDR3 spans 13 residues. The CDR3 here is CAWSVNSNQPQHF. DNA of the CDR3: TGTGCCTGGAGTGTGAATAGCAATCAGCCCCAGCATTTT.

J is TRBJ2-1 and V is TRBV20-1; a weak D match, TRBD1 (5 bases). Germline lookup yields CDR1 DFQATT and CDR2 SNEGSKA (reference sequence). The CDR3 covers 14 residues. The germline V and J ends were trimmed by 6 bases and 7 bases, with 19 bases remaining between them. The CDR3 spells CSAHHWVRANEQFF. The CDR3 DNA reads as TGCAGTGCCCATCATTGGGTCAGGGCTAATGAGCAGTTCTTC.

This clonotype was seen at least ten times. The chain links TRBV12-3 or TRBV12-4 to TRBJ1-5; D remains ambiguous. V was shortened by 5 bases and J by 0 bases, with 11 bases between the two germline ends. This CDR3 has 15 residues. CDR3 nucleotide sequence: TGTGCCAGCAGTCGTGGTCCTTATAGCAATCAGCCCCAGCATTTT. Its translation: CASSRGPYSNQPQHF.

This sequence joins TRBV20-1 and TRBJ2-5; 7 bases are a match to TRBD1. The CDR3 is 15 residues long. Unmatched junction bases numbered 11, after V lost 6 bases and J lost 1 base. In germline, CDR1 is DFQATT, CDR2 SNEGSKA (reference sequence). The CDR3 DNA sequence: TGCAGTGCGAACCCCGGGACAGCGGCCCAAGAGACCCAGTACTTC. It yields the protein CSANPGTAAQETQYF.

This clonotype occurred many times. V gene TRBV20-1 combines with J gene TRBJ2-5; D is ambiguous. V dropped 0 bases and J dropped 3 bases, with 11 bases sitting between them. Germline CDR1 and CDR2: DFQATT and SNEGSKA (reference sequence). CDR3 size: 14 residues. The CDR3 protein is CSARDGAQEETQYF. Written as DNA, the CDR3 is TGCAGTGCTAGAGATGGAGCCCAGGAAGAGACCCAGTACTTC.

This chain joins TRBV12-3 or TRBV12-4 and TRBJ1-3; 7 bases map to TRBD1. There are 13 residues in the CDR3. V lost 4 bases, J lost 4 bases, and 1 base stayed unmatched. CDR3 sequence: CASSSGQGNTIYF. The CDR3 DNA reads TGTGCCAGCAGTTCGGGACAGGGAAACACCATATATTTT.

The chain uses TRBV30 and TRBJ2-1, with D possibly TRBD2 on 6 matching bases. The CDR3 sequence is 15 residues long. Germline CDR1 is GTSNPN and CDR2 is SVGIG (reference sequence). V lost 6 bases, J lost 2 bases, and 17 bases lay in between. The CDR3 nucleotides are TGTGCCTGTAACCCCTTTAGCGGAGCCTACAATGAGCAGTTCTTC. Protein sequence: CACNPFSGAYNEQFF.

This chain's CDR3 is CATRPPDGSLTEGYTF. The CDR3 DNA sequence: TGTGCCACTCGCCCTCCAGACGGGTCCCTCACTGAGGGCTACACCTTC. The chain links TRBV10-3 to TRBJ1-2; unclear D gene. V was shortened by 10 bases and J by 8 bases, with 29 bases between the two germline ends. Germline V gives CDR1 ENHRY, CDR2 SYGVKD. There are 16 residues in the CDR3.

Here the CDR3 reads CASSQILTGREQYF. CDR3 nucleotides: TGCGCCAGCAGCCAAATACTGACAGGGCGCGAGCAGTACTTC. J is TRBJ2-7 and V is TRBV4-3; 7 bases map to TRBD1. Losses at the gene ends were 2 bases for V and 6 bases for J; bases not matched to a gene: 7. In germline, CDR1 is LGHNA, CDR2 YSLEER. The CDR3 totals 14 residues.

This clonotype was seen many times. The V call is TRBV12-3 or TRBV12-4, the J call TRBJ1-5; no firm D call. The V end was cut by 5 bases, the J end by 1 base, with 6 bases between. This CDR3 has 13 residues. CDR3 in DNA: TGTGCCAGCAGTCCACAGAGCAATCAGCCCCAGCATTTT. The encoded protein is CASSPQSNQPQHF.

This clonotype was found many times. CDR3 nucleotide sequence: TGTGCCAGCAGCCCCTACACAGATACGCAGTATTTT. Encoded protein: CASSPYTDTQYF. The V and J genes are TRBV12-3 or TRBV12-4 and TRBJ2-3; D remains ambiguous. V was trimmed by 6 bases and J by 2 bases, leaving 6 bases between them. This CDR3 contains 12 residues.